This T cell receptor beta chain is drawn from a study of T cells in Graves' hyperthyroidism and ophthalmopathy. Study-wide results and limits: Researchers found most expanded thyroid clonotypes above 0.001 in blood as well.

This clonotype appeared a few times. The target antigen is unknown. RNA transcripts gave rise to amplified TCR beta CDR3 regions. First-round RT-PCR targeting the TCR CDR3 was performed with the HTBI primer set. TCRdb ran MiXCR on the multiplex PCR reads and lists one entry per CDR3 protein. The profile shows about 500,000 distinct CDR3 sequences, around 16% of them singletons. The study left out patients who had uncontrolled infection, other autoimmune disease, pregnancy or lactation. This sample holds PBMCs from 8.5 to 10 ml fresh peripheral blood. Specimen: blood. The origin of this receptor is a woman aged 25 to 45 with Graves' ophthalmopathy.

The CDR3 region is CASRGAGELFF. In nucleotides, the CDR3 is TGCGCCAGCAGAGGGGCCGGGGAGCTGTTTTTT. The chain employs TRBV5-1 and TRBJ2-2; a possible D gene is TRBD1 (5 bases). The V end lost 5 bases, the J end lost 6 bases, and 5 bases lay between the germline ends. CDR1 SGHRS and CDR2 YFSETQ come from the germline V gene. The CDR3 is made up of 11 amino acids. Full variable domain (rest looked up from reference TRBV5-1 and TRBJ2-2): KAGVTQTPRYLIKTRGQQVTLSCSPISGHRSVSWYQQTPGQGLQFLFEYFSETQRNKGNFPGRFSGRQFSNSRSEMNVSTLELGDSALYLCASRGAGELFFGEGSRLTVL.